These 18 T cell receptor beta chains originate from one sample sequenced in a study of blood T cell repertoires in COVID-19. Generated by immunoSEQ multiplex PCR, the TCRdb table keeps only in-frame clones and is missing some. Among roughly 230,000 clones listed, 70% to 90% were seen once. Sequences were obtained from peripheral blood. Receptor source: a man between 35 and 55 years old with acute or convalescent COVID-19.

DNA for the CDR3: TGTGCCTGGAGTGTAATCTTTACGGGGGCAGATACGCAGTATTTT. This encodes CAWSVIFTGADTQYF. The V gene is TRBV30, the J gene TRBJ2-3, with D possibly TRBD2 on 6 matching bases. Germline loops: CDR1 GTSNPN, CDR2 SVGIG (reference sequence). The CDR3 loop spans 15 amino acids. V dropped 0 bases and J dropped 4 bases, with 14 bases sitting between them. The full variable domain, its missing parts supplied by reference TRBV30 and TRBJ2-3, is SQTIHQWPATLVQPVGSPLSLECTVEGTSNPNLYWYRQAAGRGLQLLFYSVGIGQISSEVPQNLSASRPQDRQFILSSKKLLLSDSGFYLCAWSVIFTGADTQYFGPGTRLTVL.

This clone was seen more than once but under ten times. This chain joins TRBV12-3 or TRBV12-4 and TRBJ1-1; no clear D gene. There are 11 residues in the CDR3. The germline V and J ends were trimmed by 4 bases and 4 bases, with 4 bases remaining between them. Here the CDR3 DNA reads TGTGCCAGCAGTTCCTTCACTGAAGCTTTCTTT. Translated: CASSSFTEAFF.

The rearrangement joins TRBV9 to TRBJ2-1, with 12 nucleotides matching TRBD1. The germline V gene has CDR1 SGDLS and CDR2 YYNGEE. Trimming at V came to 4 bases and at J to 10 bases, leaving 12 bases not matched to a gene. The CDR3 totals 16 residues. Here the CDR3 reads CASSTYSGTGGEEQFF. The CDR3 DNA follows: TGTGCCAGCAGCACTTATTCCGGGACAGGGGGCGAGGAGCAGTTCTTC.

This chain joins TRBV2 and TRBJ1-2; 9 positions match TRBD1. The CDR3 runs to 14 residues. The trim removed 5 bases at V and 8 bases at J, leaving 9 bases unmatched. The V gene's germline CDR1 is SNHLY and CDR2 FYNNEI. The CDR3 loop reads CASSIQGTGSGYTF. Written as DNA, the CDR3 is TGTGCCAGCAGTATACAGGGGACAGGGTCGGGCTACACCTTC.

A single count supports this clone. The junction does not match germline at one end; this may be a read error. In DNA form, the CDR3 reads TGTGCCAGTAATATACAGGGGGCCTCCAATCAGCCCCAGCATTTT. This translates into CASNIQGASNQPQHF. This rearrangement joins TRBV19 to TRBJ1-5; 9 nucleotides agree with TRBD1. The CDR3 covers 15 residues. Per the germline V gene, CDR1 is LNHDA and CDR2 is SQIVND (reference sequence).

V usage is TRBV6-5 and J usage is TRBJ1-4; no clear D gene. CDR1 and CDR2 (germline): MNHEY, SVGAGI. Trimming left V 6 bases short and J 5 bases short, with 13 bases between. This CDR3 is built from 14 residues. The DNA of the CDR3 is TGTGCCAGCAGCATAAGTATCTACAATGAAAAACTGTTTTTT. Translated, it gives CASSISIYNEKLFF.

CDR3: CASSLGAEPNSPLHF. DNA for the CDR3: TGCGCCAGCAGCCTAGGGGCCGAACCTAATTCACCCCTCCACTTT. This chain connects TRBV4-3 to TRBJ1-6; tentatively, D is TRBD1 (5 bases). The V end lost 4 bases, the J end lost 6 bases, and 13 bases lay between the germline ends. The CDR3 runs to 15 residues. Germline V gene data show CDR1 as LGHNA and CDR2 as YSLEER.

This chain links TRBV10-3 with TRBJ2-5; TRBD1 aligns across 10 bases. The V gene end was trimmed by 6 bases and the J gene end by 3 bases; junction bases not matched to a gene: 4. The CDR3 is 14 residues long. The germline V gene encodes CDR1 ENHRY and CDR2 SYGVKD. The chain's CDR3 is CAISSGTGEETQYF. The CDR3 region has the DNA TGTGCCATCAGCTCCGGGACAGGGGAAGAGACCCAGTACTTC.

The chain employs TRBV6-1 and TRBJ1-1; a possible D gene is TRBD1 (5 bases). V lost 3 bases, J lost 5 bases, and 7 bases lay in between. Germline V gene data show CDR1 as MNHNS and CDR2 as SASEGT. This CDR3 is built from 12 residues. In DNA, the CDR3 is TGTGCCAGCAGTGACAGGGTGACTGAAGCTTTCTTT. Translated: CASSDRVTEAFF.

The chain carries TRBV6-5 and TRBJ1-6; perhaps TRBD1 as D (6 bases). Germline V gives CDR1 MNHEY, CDR2 SVGAGI. This CDR3 has 15 amino acids. The V end was cut by 6 bases, the J end by 8 bases, with 17 bases between. The CDR3 is CASSLTGQFDSPLHF. The CDR3, as DNA: TGTGCCAGCAGCCTTACAGGGCAATTCGATTCACCCCTCCACTTT.

The V and J genes are TRBV9 and TRBJ2-1; 9 bases align to TRBD2. Germline assignment: CDR1 SGDLS and CDR2 YYNGEE. This CDR3 has 15 residues. J lost 6 bases, V lost 3 bases, and 7 bases had no gene match. CDR3 in amino acids: CASSGGLARFNEQFF. CDR3 sequence (DNA): TGTGCCAGCAGCGGCGGACTAGCGAGGTTCAATGAGCAGTTCTTC.

V gene TRBV19 combines with J gene TRBJ1-1; no clear D. The CDR3 spans 13 residues. The V and J ends lost 6 bases and 0 bases respectively, with 8 bases between them. Germline V gene data show CDR1 as LNHDA and CDR2 as SQIVND (reference sequence). CDR3 protein: CASRDSVNTEAFF. The CDR3 DNA reads TGTGCCAGTAGGGACTCCGTGAACACTGAAGCTTTCTTT.

The CDR3 sequence: CATRPGGTLNTEAFF. The CDR3 DNA is TGTGCCACCAGGCCAGGGGGAACCCTGAACACTGAAGCTTTCTTT. This chain links TRBV15 with TRBJ1-1; TRBD1 aligns across 7 bases. V shed 6 bases and J 0 bases; nucleotides not matched to a gene: 7. Germline assignment: CDR1 LNHNV and CDR2 YYDKDF (reference sequence). The CDR3 loop spans 15 amino acids. The full variable domain, its missing parts supplied by reference TRBV15 and TRBJ1-1, is DAMVIQNPRYQVTQFGKPVTLSCSQTLNHNVMYWYQQKSSQAPKLLFHYYDKDFNNEADTPDNFQSRRPNTSFCFLDIRSPGLGDTAMYLCATRPGGTLNTEAFFGQGTRLTVV.

This clone showed up just once. This chain joins TRBV9 and TRBJ2-1; D may be TRBD1 (5 bases). The CDR3 totals 17 residues. The V gene lost 0 bases and the J gene lost 0 bases, with 13 bases spanning the gap. The V gene's germline CDR1 is SGDLS and CDR2 YYNGEE. CDR3 DNA sequence: TGTGCCAGCAGCGTAGTGGGGCAGAGGAGCTCCTACAATGAGCAGTTCTTC. This gives the protein CASSVVGQRSSYNEQFF.

This sequence joins TRBV6-2 or TRBV6-3 and TRBJ1-2, with 7 bases lining up with TRBD1. V trimming: 4 bases; J trimming: 8 bases; junction bases outside the gene matches: 7. This CDR3 has 13 residues. CDR1 MNHEY and CDR2 SVGEGT come from the germline V gene. Here the CDR3 reads CASSSTGLGGYTF. The DNA for the CDR3 is TGTGCCAGCAGTTCGACAGGGCTAGGAGGCTACACCTTC.

Turning to this clone: The junction shows a germline mismatch at one end, possibly a read error. The rearrangement uses TRBV7-7 and TRBJ2-1; the match to TRBD1 covers 10 bases. The CDR3 contains 15 residues. Germline V gene sequence: CDR1 SSHAT, CDR2 FNYEAQ (reference sequence). CDR3 in amino acids: CASSLGTGVYNEQFF. The CDR3 DNA sequence: TGTGCTAGCAGCTTAGGGACAGGGGTCTACAATGAGCAGTTCTTC.

The V call is TRBV7-2, the J call TRBJ2-5; D is possibly TRBD1 (6 bases). V was clipped by 3 bases and J by 4 bases, with 18 bases between them. Germline CDR1 and CDR2: SGHTA and FQGNSA. The CDR3 is made up of 16 amino acids. For the CDR3, the DNA is TGTGCCAGCAGCTTCCTACGTCGAGGCAGGGGAGAGACCCAGTACTTC. This encodes CASSFLRRGRGETQYF.

The V and J genes are TRBV4-3 and TRBJ1-5, with a possible D match to TRBD1 (5 bases). CDR1 LGHNA and CDR2 YSLEER come from the germline V gene. The CDR3 runs to 14 residues. With 0 bases removed from V and 7 bases from J, the gap between germline ends came to 10 bases. The CDR3 nucleotides are TGCGCCAGCAGCCAAGATTTGCGGGGCCAGCCCCAGCATTTT. Protein: CASSQDLRGQPQHF.